This T cell receptor beta chain was documented in a study of blood T cell repertoires in COVID-19. Looking at the study overall: Sites in the United States, Italy and Spain provided acute and convalescent COVID-19 samples.

Sequencing was performed with immunoSEQ multiplex PCR; in TCRdb, only in-frame clones are kept and a portion is missing. The top ten hold approximately 4.7% of the sample, which has hundreds of thousands of clones, 75% to 90% seen once. Individuals drawn from 20 to 25 US areas were roughly 18 to 95 years old. The study assigned cohorts using participant-reported clinical history. The sample holds a few counts of this clone. The CDR3 sequence is 14 residues long. Germline loops: CDR1 SGHTA, CDR2 FQGNSA. V lost 5 bases and J 5 bases, leaving 12 bases between the germline ends. The clonotype was recovered from a man aged 55 to 69 who had recovered from COVID-19. This chain links TRBV7-2 with TRBJ2-2, with a tentative D call TRBD2 (5 bases). The source material was PBMCs or T cells enriched from blood (not recorded which). CDR3 in DNA: TGTGCCAGCAGCATTGTGACGGGGACCGGGGAGCTGTTTTTT. It specifies CASSIVTGTGELFF.